This T cell receptor (beta chain) is from a study of beta chain features in type 1 diabetes. The study, taken as a whole, reports: Because the template was cDNA, high-expressing cells might be over-represented. Shorter TCRB CDR3s, moderately but significantly so, were found in Type 1 diabetes patients in all four CD4+ subsets.

From germline, CDR1 is SGHTA and CDR2 FQGNSA. Trimming removed 2 bases from V and 0 bases from J, with 10 bases in between. The CDR3 is 15 amino acids. The authors reverse transcribed all of the isolated RNA, so sequencing captured expressed TCRB transcripts. Samples of naive, central memory and regulatory T cells yielded a mean of about 3.8 million reads. The data were produced by immunoSEQ multiplex PCR, yet TCRdb's version contains in-frame clones alone and is incomplete. The profile shows 600,000 to 750,000 clones, 9.5% to 15% of them singletons. Details on this clone: The antigen is not known.

The specimen sequenced was naive CD4+ T cells from blood. The chain carries TRBV7-2 and TRBJ1-1; TRBD1 might be the D (5 bases). The receptor was derived from a man aged 25-45 years with type 1 diabetes. In DNA, the CDR3 is TGTGCCAGCAGCTTACAGGACACAATGAACACTGAAGCTTTCTTT. It is translated as CASSLQDTMNTEAFF.